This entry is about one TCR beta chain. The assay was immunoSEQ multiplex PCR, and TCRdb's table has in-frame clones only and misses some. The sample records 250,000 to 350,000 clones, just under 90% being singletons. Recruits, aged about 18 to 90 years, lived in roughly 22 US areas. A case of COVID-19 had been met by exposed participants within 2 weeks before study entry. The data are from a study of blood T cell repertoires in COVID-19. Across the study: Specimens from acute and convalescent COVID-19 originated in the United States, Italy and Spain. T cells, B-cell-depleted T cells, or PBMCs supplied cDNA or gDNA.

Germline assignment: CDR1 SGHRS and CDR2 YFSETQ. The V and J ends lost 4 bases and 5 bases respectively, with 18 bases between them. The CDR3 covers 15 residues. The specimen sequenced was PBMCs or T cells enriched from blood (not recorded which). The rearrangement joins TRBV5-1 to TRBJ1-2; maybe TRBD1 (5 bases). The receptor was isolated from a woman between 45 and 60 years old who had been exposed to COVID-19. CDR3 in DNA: TGCGCCAGCAGCGAAGGAGGGACCGAACTTTATGGCTACACCTTC. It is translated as CASSEGGTELYGYTF.